The 2 T cell receptor beta chains below all came from one sample that was sequenced in a study of cytomegalovirus exposure and HLA in healthy donors (dated by TCRdb to about 2017). The receptor library was made with the immunoSEQ multiplex PCR assay. For the multiplex PCR, a mixture combining 60 forward primers for TCR Vbeta segments and 13 reverse primers for TCR Jbeta segments was used. Not all clones reach the TCRdb copy of this immuneACCESS table, which keeps in-frame sequences only. Checked studies attribute under half of the gap to unresolved V genes and leave the rest unexplained. The sample table shows hundreds of thousands of clones, and around 80% are seen once. The ten largest make up roughly 6% of the sample. Material: PBMCs. The receptors were gathered from a man aged 35 to 55 in good health and CMV-seropositive.

The genes are TRBV7-2 and TRBJ1-4, with 10 bases aligning to TRBD1. The germline gives CDR1 SGHTA, CDR2 FQGNSA. V shed 5 bases and J 14 bases; nucleotides not matched to a gene: 8. This CDR3 contains 13 residues. CDR3 in DNA: TGTGCCAGCAGCCCGGGACAGGGGACGGGGCTGTTTTTT. Translating it yields CASSPGQGTGLFF.

The V gene is TRBV9, the J gene TRBJ1-1; D is unclear. V was shortened by 0 bases and J by 0 bases, with 9 bases between the two germline ends. Germline V gene lookup returns CDR1 SGDLS and CDR2 YYNGEE. CDR3 length: 15 residues. CDR3 coding DNA: TGTGCCAGCAGCGTAGGGGCGTTCATGAACACTGAAGCTTTCTTT. Translated: CASSVGAFMNTEAFF.